This T cell receptor beta chain was sequenced for a study of cytomegalovirus exposure and HLA in healthy donors. In the case of this clone: What it binds is not known. Within the sample, other DNA sequences also encode this same CDR3.

In the PCR, 60 Vbeta and 13 Jbeta primers were used. Sequencing was performed with immunoSEQ multiplex PCR; in TCRdb, only in-frame clones are kept and a portion is missing. The sample shows around 200,000 clones, about 79% of them seen only once. Whole-study findings and limits: A list of around 150 TCR beta chains associated with cytomegalovirus was given. Three chains linked to CMV were shown in vitro to be specific for CMV antigens.

This CDR3 region has 13 residues. The germline V gene encodes CDR1 SGHTA and CDR2 FQGTGA. V was pared by 5 bases and J by 5 bases, with 12 bases between. The donors comprised healthy bone marrow donors. The receptor was isolated from a girl aged 2-10 years in good health and CMV-seropositive. The chain carries TRBV7-3 and TRBJ1-1; D unresolved. Sample: PBMCs. Here the CDR3 DNA reads TGTGCCAGCAGCCCGTCGAGTTGGACTGAAGCTTTCTTT. Its protein is CASSPSSWTEAFF.